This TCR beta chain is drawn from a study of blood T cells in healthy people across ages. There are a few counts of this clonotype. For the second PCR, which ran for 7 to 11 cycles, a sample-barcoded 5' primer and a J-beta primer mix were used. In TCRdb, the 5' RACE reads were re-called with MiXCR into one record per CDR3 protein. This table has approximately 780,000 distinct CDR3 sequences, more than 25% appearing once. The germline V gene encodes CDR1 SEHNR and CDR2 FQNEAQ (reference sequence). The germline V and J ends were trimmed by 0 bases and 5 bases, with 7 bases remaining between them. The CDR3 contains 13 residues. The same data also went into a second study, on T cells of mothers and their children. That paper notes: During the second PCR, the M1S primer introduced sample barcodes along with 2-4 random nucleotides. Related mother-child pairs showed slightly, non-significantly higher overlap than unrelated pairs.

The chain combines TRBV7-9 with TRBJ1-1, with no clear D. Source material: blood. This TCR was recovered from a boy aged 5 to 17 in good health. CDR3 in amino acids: CASSLATQTEAFF. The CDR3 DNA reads TGTGCCAGCAGCTTAGCGACCCAGACTGAAGCTTTCTTT. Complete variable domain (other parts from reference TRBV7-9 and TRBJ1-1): DTGVSQNPRHKITKRGQNVTFRCDPISEHNRLYWYRQTLGQGPEFLTYFQNEAQLEKSRLLSDRFSAERPKGSFSTLEIQRTEQGDSAMYLCASSLATQTEAFFGQGTRLTVV.